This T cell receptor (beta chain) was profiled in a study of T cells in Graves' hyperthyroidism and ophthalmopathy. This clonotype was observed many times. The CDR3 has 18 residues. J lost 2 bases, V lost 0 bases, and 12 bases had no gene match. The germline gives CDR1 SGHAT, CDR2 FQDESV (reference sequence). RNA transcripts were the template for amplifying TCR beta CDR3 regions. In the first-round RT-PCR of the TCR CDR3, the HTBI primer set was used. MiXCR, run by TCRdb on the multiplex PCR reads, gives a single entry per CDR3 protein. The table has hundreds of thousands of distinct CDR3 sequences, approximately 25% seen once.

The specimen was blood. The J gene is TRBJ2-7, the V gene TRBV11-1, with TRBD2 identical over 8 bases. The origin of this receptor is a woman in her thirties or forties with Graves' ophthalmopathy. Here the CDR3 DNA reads TGTGCCAGCAGCTTAGCCCCCCTGGGTAGCGGGAAGGCCTACGAGCAGTACTTC. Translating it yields CASSLAPLGSGKAYEQYF.